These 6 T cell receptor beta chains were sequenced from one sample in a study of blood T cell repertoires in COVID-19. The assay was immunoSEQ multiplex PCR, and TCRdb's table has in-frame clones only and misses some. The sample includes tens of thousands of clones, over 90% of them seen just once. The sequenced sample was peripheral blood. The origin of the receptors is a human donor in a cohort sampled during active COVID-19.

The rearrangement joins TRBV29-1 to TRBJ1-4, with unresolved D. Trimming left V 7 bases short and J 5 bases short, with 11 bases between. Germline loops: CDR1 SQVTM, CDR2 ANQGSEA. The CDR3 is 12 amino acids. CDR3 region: CSGREPNEKLFF. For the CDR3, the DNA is TGCAGCGGGCGGGAGCCCAATGAAAAACTGTTTTTT.

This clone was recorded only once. The CDR3 loop is CAPTRTGGNEQFF. The CDR3 DNA is TGTGCCCCAACAAGGACAGGGGGAAATGAGCAGTTCTTC. The rearrangement joins TRBV28 to TRBJ2-1, with TRBD1 identical over 10 bases. After removal of 11 bases from V and 7 bases from J, the junction contained 8 bases not matched to a gene. The CDR3 contains 13 residues. CDR1 and CDR2 from the germline V gene are MDHEN and SYDVKM.

This chain's CDR3 is CASGLTLGLAGLTGELFF. CDR3 nucleotide sequence: TGTGCTAGTGGTTTGACCTTAGGACTAGCGGGATTAACCGGGGAGCTGTTTTTT. The V and J genes are TRBV12-5 and TRBJ2-2, with 12 nucleotides matching TRBD2. Trimming at V came to 2 bases and at J to 5 bases, leaving 9 bases not matched to a gene. CDR1 is LGHNT and CDR2 is FRNRAP in the germline V gene. The CDR3 spans 18 residues.

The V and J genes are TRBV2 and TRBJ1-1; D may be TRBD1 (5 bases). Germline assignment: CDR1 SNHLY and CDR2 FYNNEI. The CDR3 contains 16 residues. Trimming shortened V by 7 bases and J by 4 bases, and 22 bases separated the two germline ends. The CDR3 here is CASKQGSLLYATEAFF. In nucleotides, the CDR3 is TGTGCCAGCAAGCAGGGCTCGTTGTTGTATGCCACTGAAGCTTTCTTT.

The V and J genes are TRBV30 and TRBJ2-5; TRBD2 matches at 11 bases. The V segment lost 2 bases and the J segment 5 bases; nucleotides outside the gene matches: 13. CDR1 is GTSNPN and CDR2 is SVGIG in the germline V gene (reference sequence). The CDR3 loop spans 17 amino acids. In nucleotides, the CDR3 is TGTGCCTGGAGTTCCCTAGCGGGAGGATTTTTCGGGGAGACCCAGTACTTC. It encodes CAWSSLAGGFFGETQYF.

In DNA form, the CDR3 reads TGTGCCAGCACCACGGCAGGGGACAGGGAGGACGACGAGCAGTACTTC. The encoded protein is CASTTAGDREDDEQYF. The V call is TRBV28, the J call TRBJ2-7; 9 positions agree with TRBD1. J gave up 5 bases and V 7 bases, and 15 bases lay outside the gene matches. This CDR3 has 16 amino acids. Germline CDR1 MDHEN, CDR2 SYDVKM.